Included here is one T cell receptor (beta chain) sequence, with context. This sample is part of a study of control samples from healthy donors and cancer patients. Clones were sequenced by immunoSEQ multiplex PCR, and TCRdb holds only the in-frame ones, with some missing. Seen here are 150,000 to 200,000 clones, around 89% observed once, and the top ten hold about 1.4%. There are 14 residues in the CDR3. Germline assignment: CDR1 SNHLY and CDR2 FYNNEI. Losses at the gene ends were 6 bases for V and 7 bases for J; bases not matched to a gene: 6. This chain connects TRBV2 to TRBJ2-5; TRBD1 matches 12 bases. Source material: blood. This receptor was identified in a woman between 50 and 59 years old in good health. The CDR3 region has the DNA TGTGCCAGCAGGGGGACAGGGGGCGGGGGGACCCAGTACTTC. As protein: CASRGTGGGGTQYF.